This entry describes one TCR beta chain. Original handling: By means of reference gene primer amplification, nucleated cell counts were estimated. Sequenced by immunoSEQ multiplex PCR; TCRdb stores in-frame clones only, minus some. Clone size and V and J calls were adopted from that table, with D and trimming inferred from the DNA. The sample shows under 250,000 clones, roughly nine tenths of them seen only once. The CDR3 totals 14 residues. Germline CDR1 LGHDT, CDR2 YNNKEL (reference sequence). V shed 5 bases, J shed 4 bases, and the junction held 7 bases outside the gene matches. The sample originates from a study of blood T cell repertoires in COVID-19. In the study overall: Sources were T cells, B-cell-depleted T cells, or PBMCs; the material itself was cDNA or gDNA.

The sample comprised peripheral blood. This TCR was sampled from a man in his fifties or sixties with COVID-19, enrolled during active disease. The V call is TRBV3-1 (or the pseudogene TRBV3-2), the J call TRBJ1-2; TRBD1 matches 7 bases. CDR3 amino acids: CASSARQGPYGYTF. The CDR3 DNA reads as TGTGCCAGCAGCGCACGACAGGGCCCCTATGGCTACACCTTC.